This TCR beta chain was sequenced for a study of T cells expressing NK-cell markers. The CDR3 has 13 amino acids. TCRdb re-called the 5' RACE reads, yielding one record per CDR3 amino acid sequence without DNA. The sample includes 350,000 to 400,000 distinct CDR3 sequences. The receptor was isolated from a woman aged 45-65 years in good health. V is TRBV12-3 or TRBV12-4 and J is TRBJ2-1; as DNA is missing, the TRBD2 call by TCRdb cannot be tested. Sequenced sample: blood T cells: a sorted CD56 or NKG2C T cell subset, CD4+ or CD8+ T cells, or bulk PBMC T cells (not recorded which). This CDR3 is CASIPSGKNEQFF.